These 15 T cell receptor beta chains were all obtained from the same sample, sequenced in a study of vaccination and CD4 T cells after COVID-19. Cultured CD4+ T-cell DNA underwent Oncomine TCR Beta short-read sequencing. TCRdb recomputed calls from the PCR reads with MiXCR, one row per CDR3 protein. Of about 6,600 distinct CDR3 sequences in the sample, 40% to 55% were seen once. These TCRs' antigens remain unknown. Treatment meaning: roughly 11-day PBMC culture with coronavirus spike peptide pools or control peptides (ViraFEST assay). According to the study, CD4+ T cells from the unexposed donor were gathered ahead of the COVID-19 pandemic (2011-2018). The specimen was CD4+ T cells from blood, cultured in vitro. The source is a human donor in good health.

In its sample, this clonotype was seen a few times. V gene TRBV20-1 combines with J gene TRBJ2-1, with D unclear. V lost 4 bases, J lost 3 bases, and 4 bases lay in between. The CDR3 covers 11 residues. Germline loops: CDR1 DFQATT, CDR2 SNEGSKA (reference sequence). The chain's CDR3 is CSANDYNEQFF. CDR3 bases: TGCAGTGCTAATGACTACAATGAGCAGTTCTTC.

The V and J genes are TRBV4-1 and TRBJ2-1; 8 bases align to TRBD1. CDR1 and CDR2 from the germline V gene are MGHRA and YSYEKL. The CDR3 covers 14 residues. V dropped 2 bases and J dropped 6; count of bases not matched to a gene: 3. The CDR3 nucleotides read TGCGCCAGCAGCCAACCCACAGGGGGCAATGAGCAGTTCTTC. This encodes CASSQPTGGNEQFF.

V is TRBV4-1 and J is TRBJ2-1; D is ambiguous. CDR1 is MGHRA and CDR2 is YSYEKL in the germline V gene. Trimming removed 0 bases from V and 8 bases from J, with 17 bases in between. The CDR3 spans 16 residues. This CDR3 reads CASSQDWASETDEQFF. CDR3 in DNA: TGCGCCAGCAGCCAAGATTGGGCTTCCGAAACGGATGAGCAGTTCTTC.

In its sample, this clonotype was seen a few times. The chain uses TRBV5-4 and TRBJ2-3; TRBD2 is a possible D gene (6 bases). V was cut by 6 bases and J by 3 bases, with 26 bases left in between. The V gene's germline CDR1 is SGHNT and CDR2 YYREEE (reference sequence). This CDR3 has 18 residues. CDR3 loop: CASTSADGVAGRTDTQYF. CDR3 sequence (DNA): TGTGCCAGCACCTCCGCCGACGGGGTGGCAGGGAGGACAGATACGCAGTATTTT.

This clonotype was recorded a few times. This chain uses TRBV19 with TRBJ2-7, with 7 bases fitting TRBD1. The germline CDR1 and CDR2 sequences are LNHDA and SQIVND (reference sequence). The CDR3 runs 13 residues. Unmatched junction bases numbered 9, after V lost 9 bases and J lost 4 bases. The CDR3 protein is CASSRDRAYEQYF. The DNA of the CDR3 is TGTGCCAGCAGCCGGGACAGAGCGTACGAGCAGTACTTC.

This clonotype has more than one count but fewer than ten. The V gene is TRBV7-2, the J gene TRBJ2-3; the D gene is possibly TRBD1 (5 bases). The CDR3 runs to 13 residues. Germline V gives CDR1 SGHTA, CDR2 FQGNSA. V was cut by 10 bases and J by 1 base, with 12 bases left in between. The CDR3 DNA follows: TGTGCCATTGACAGTTCCCGCACAGATACGCAGTATTTT. Translated, it gives CAIDSSRTDTQYF.

Only one count was recorded for this clonotype. The chain uses TRBV6-1 and TRBJ1-1; 7 bases line up with TRBD1. Unmatched junction bases numbered 9, after V lost 5 bases and J lost 3 bases. The germline CDR1 and CDR2 sequences are MNHNS and SASEGT. The CDR3 is 15 amino acids. CDR3: CASSPRQGLYTEAFF. The CDR3 coding sequence is TGTGCCAGCAGTCCCCGACAGGGATTATACACTGAAGCTTTCTTT.

This clonotype occurred a few times. The chain carries TRBV27 and TRBJ2-3, with 14 bases fitting TRBD2. CDR1 and CDR2 from the germline V gene are MNHEY and SMNVEV (reference sequence). V lost 5 bases and J lost 6; bases outside the gene matches: 1. CDR3 size: 14 residues. The CDR3 bases are TGTGCCAGCAGTCGACTAGCGGGGGGGGATACGCAGTATTTT. As protein: CASSRLAGGDTQYF.

Worth noting for this clonotype: The junction departs from germline at one end; a sequencing error may be responsible. The chain combines TRBV28 with TRBJ2-2, with D possibly matching TRBD1 (6 bases). The CDR3 consists of 15 residues. CDR1 is MDHEN, CDR2 SYDVKM, per germline. CDR3 residues: CVSSPGVANTGELFF. DNA of the CDR3: TGTGTCAGCAGTCCAGGGGTTGCGAACACCGGGGAGCTGTTTTTT.

The gene calls are TRBV5-5 and TRBJ1-5; tentatively, D is TRBD1 (6 bases). The CDR3 runs to 17 residues. V was clipped by 1 base and J by 2 bases, with 16 bases between them. Germline loops: CDR1 SGHKS, CDR2 YYEKEE (reference sequence). CDR3 residues: CASSLRGGGEGNQPQHF. DNA for the CDR3: TGTGCCAGCAGCTTGAGGGGGGGGGGCGAGGGCAATCAGCCCCAGCATTTT.

The chain is built from TRBV6-1 and TRBJ1-2, with D possibly being TRBD1 (5 bases). Germline-derived CDR1 and CDR2 are MNHNS and SASEGT. Trimming left V 7 bases short and J 8 bases short, with 14 bases between. This CDR3 spans 12 amino acids. CDR3 sequence reads: CASKEGQRGYTF. CDR3 bases: TGTGCCAGCAAGGAGGGGCAGAGAGGCTACACCTTC.

DNA for the CDR3: TGCGCCAGCAGCTTGGGGGACCCTACTAGCGGGGGGCGCGCAGATACGCAGTATTTT. It translates to CASSLGDPTSGGRADTQYF. The V gene is TRBV5-1, the J gene TRBJ2-3, with TRBD2 matching 12 bases. The junction had 12 bases not matched to a gene; V was cut back by 0 bases and J by 4 bases. CDR3 length: 19 amino acids. Per germline, CDR1 SGHRS and CDR2 YFSETQ.

This clonotype was picked up a small number of times. The genes are TRBV19 and TRBJ1-2, with D unclear. The germline V gene encodes CDR1 LNHDA and CDR2 SQIVND (reference sequence). Deletions cut 0 bases from V and 6 bases from J, with 14 bases between. The CDR3 consists of 15 residues. The CDR3 region is CASSIDRALKDGYTF. CDR3 bases: TGTGCCAGTAGTATAGATCGCGCTTTGAAAGATGGCTACACCTTC.

This chain joins TRBV15 and TRBJ2-1; maybe TRBD2 (6 bases). CDR3 length: 14 residues. V was clipped by 0 bases and J by 5 bases, with 8 bases between them. Germline V gives CDR1 LNHNV, CDR2 YYDKDF (reference sequence). The CDR3 nucleotides are TGTGCCACCAGCAGAGATGGCGGGAACAATGAGCAGTTCTTC. Translated, it gives CATSRDGGNNEQFF.

The chain employs TRBV6-2 or TRBV6-3 and TRBJ2-7; D gene uncertain. Trimming left V 0 bases short and J 3 bases short, with 9 bases between. This CDR3 region has 14 residues. The germline V gene encodes CDR1 MNHEY and CDR2 SVGEGT. The CDR3 sequence: CASSYSGVDYEQYF. The CDR3, as DNA: TGTGCCAGCAGTTACTCAGGAGTGGACTACGAGCAGTACTTC.